This is a list of T cell receptor beta chains from one sample in a study of cytomegalovirus exposure and HLA in healthy donors. TCRdb's copy holds only in-frame clones and misses some; the assay was immunoSEQ multiplex PCR. The data hold some 110,000 clones, with 65% to 75% observed a single time. The sample was PBMCs. The receptor source for this set is a woman aged 45-60 years in good health and CMV-seropositive. CDR3s include the opening cysteine and the closing phenylalanine or tryptophan. D genes are given only for firm matches. Size is stated for part of the rows, as once, few or many counts, or as a class when the clone is expanded.

V gene: TRBV7-3; J gene: TRBJ2-3; D gene: TRBD2; clone size: NA; CDR3 DNA: TGTGCCAGCAGCTTAGAGGGAAGCGGGGGGAACACAGATACGCAGTATTTT; CDR3 protein: CASSLEGSGGNTDTQYF
V gene: TRBV7-9; J gene: TRBJ1-1; D gene: TRBD1; clone size: NA; CDR3 DNA: TGTGCCAGCAGCTTGACAGGGTCGAACACTGAAGCTTTCTTT; CDR3 protein: CASSLTGSNTEAFF
V gene: TRBV7-9; J gene: TRBJ2-7; D gene: NA; clone size: NA; CDR3 DNA: TGTGCCAGCAGCTTAGAAGGGAGGACCTCCTACGAGCAGTACTTC; CDR3 protein: CASSLEGRTSYEQYF
V gene: TRBV6-5; J gene: TRBJ1-2; D gene: NA; clone size: NA; CDR3 DNA: TGTGCCAGCAATAAAGGGCAGCCAGGGTACTATGGCTACACCTTC; CDR3 protein: CASNKGQPGYYGYTF
V gene: TRBV2; J gene: TRBJ1-5; D gene: NA; clone size: NA; CDR3 DNA: TGTGCCAGCAGTGGACCCGGGCAGGGGAATCAGCCCCAGCATTTT; CDR3 protein: CASSGPGQGNQPQHF
V gene: TRBV11-3; J gene: TRBJ2-2; D gene: NA; clone size: few; CDR3 DNA: TGTGCCAGCAGCTTAGAATCGGGGACCGGGGAGCTGTTTTTT; CDR3 protein: CASSLESGTGELFF
V gene: TRBV7-2; J gene: TRBJ2-1; D gene: NA; clone size: NA; CDR3 DNA: TGTGCCAGCAGACCGGGGGGCGGGTACAATGAGCAGTTCTTC; CDR3 protein: CASRPGGGYNEQFF
V gene: TRBV4-1; J gene: TRBJ1-1; D gene: TRBD1; clone size: NA; CDR3 DNA: TGCGCCAGCAGCCAAGAACCGGGACAGGGGACTGAAGCTTTCTTT; CDR3 protein: CASSQEPGQGTEAFF
V gene: TRBV7-8; J gene: TRBJ1-5; D gene: NA; clone size: few; CDR3 DNA: TGTGCCAGCAGCTTAGGTCTACAGAGCAATCAGCCCCAGCATTTT; CDR3 protein: CASSLGLQSNQPQHF
V gene: TRBV5-4; J gene: TRBJ2-5; D gene: TRBD2; clone size: NA; CDR3 DNA: TGTGCCAGCAGCTCCCGGGCCTTCTCCTTGGGGGGGCAAGAGACCCAGTACTTC; CDR3 protein: CASSSRAFSLGGQETQYF
V gene: TRBV7-2; J gene: TRBJ2-7; D gene: NA; clone size: NA; CDR3 DNA: TGTGCCAGCAGCTCTCAGGAAGCCAAGGGGGTTTACGAGCAGTACTTC; CDR3 protein: CASSSQEAKGVYEQYF
V gene: TRBV7-2; J gene: TRBJ2-2; D gene: TRBD1; clone size: NA; CDR3 DNA: TGTGCCAGCAGCTTAAAGGGGCAGGGGGCCGCGGACACCGGGGAGCTGTTTTTT; CDR3 protein: CASSLKGQGAADTGELFF
V gene: TRBV28; J gene: TRBJ1-2; D gene: TRBD1; clone size: NA; CDR3 DNA: TGTGCCAGCAGTTCCTGGACAGGGGCTATAGGTGGCTACACCTTC; CDR3 protein: CASSSWTGAIGGYTF
V gene: TRBV5-1; J gene: TRBJ2-1; D gene: NA; clone size: NA; CDR3 DNA: TGCGCCAGCAGCTTGAATGGGCAGGGGGGATACAATGAGCAGTTCTTC; CDR3 protein: CASSLNGQGGYNEQFF
V gene: TRBV18; J gene: TRBJ2-3; D gene: TRBD2; clone size: NA; CDR3 DNA: TGTGCCAGCTCACCGGGACTAGCGGAGACAGGGGATACGCAGTATTTT; CDR3 protein: CASSPGLAETGDTQYF
V gene: TRBV6-6; J gene: TRBJ1-2; D gene: NA; clone size: NA; CDR3 DNA: TGTGCCAGCCGCCAGGGCAGGGAAGATGGCTACACCTTC; CDR3 protein: CASRQGREDGYTF
V gene: TRBV11-3; J gene: TRBJ2-7; D gene: TRBD1; clone size: NA; CDR3 DNA: TGTGCCAGCAGCTTGGAAAGAGGGACAGGGCCGTACGAGCAGTACTTC; CDR3 protein: CASSLERGTGPYEQYF